The rows below give T cell receptor beta chains drawn from one sample of a study of T-cell reconstitution after alpha-beta-depleted transplantation in children. TCRdb called the PCR reads again in MiXCR, with one record for every CDR3 protein. The sample lists under 400,000 distinct CDR3 sequences; 20% to 30% were seen once. Material: PBMCs, mostly from graft donor cells, obtained 180 days after TCRalphabeta/CD19-depleted stem cell transplant. The receptors originated from a male patient younger than 18 who had a stem cell transplant for acute lymphoblastic leukemia, so the T cells may come from the graft donor. CDR3s include the opening cysteine and the closing phenylalanine or tryptophan. A D gene is named only where the DNA matches it firmly. Clone size is stated in some rows and not others, as once, few, many or a class when expanded.

CDR3: CASSENPGLSNEKLFF
DNA: TGTGCCAGCAGCGAGAACCCGGGACTAAGTAATGAAAAACTGTTTTTT
D: -
J: TRBJ1-4
size: -
V: TRBV7-2

CDR3: CASSEGISNQPQHF
DNA: TGCGCCAGCAGTGAAGGGATTAGCAATCAGCCCCAGCATTTT
D: -
J: TRBJ1-5
size: few
V: TRBV10-2

CDR3: CASSRTGMWTEAFF
DNA: TGTGCCAGCAGCCGGACAGGGATGTGGACTGAAGCTTTCTTT
D: TRBD1
J: TRBJ1-1
size: few
V: TRBV14

CDR3: CASGRAPLEDIQYF
DNA: TGCGCCAGCGGGAGAGCCCCCCTCGAAGACATTCAGTACTTC
D: -
J: TRBJ2-4
size: -
V: TRBV4-1

CDR3: CASSQVRQETQYF
DNA: TGCGCCAGCAGCCAAGTCCGCCAAGAGACCCAGTACTTC
D: -
J: TRBJ2-5
size: -
V: TRBV4-1

CDR3: CAISEYDVYTQYF
DNA: TGTGCCATCAGTGAATACGACGTGTATACGCAGTATTTT
D: -
J: TRBJ2-3
size: many
V: TRBV10-3

CDR3: CASSPAAGFSGANVLTF
DNA: TGTGCCAGCAGCCCCGCGGCGGGGTTCTCTGGGGCCAACGTCCTGACTTTC
D: -
J: TRBJ2-6
size: -
V: TRBV11-2

CDR3: CASSFVGDYEQYF
DNA: TGTGCCAGCAGCTTTGTGGGAGACTACGAGCAGTACTTC
D: -
J: TRBJ2-7
size: few
V: TRBV5-6

CDR3: CASRPLTLAKNIQYF
DNA: TGTGCCAGCAGGCCGCTGACATTAGCCAAAAACATTCAGTACTTC
D: -
J: TRBJ2-4
size: -
V: TRBV2

CDR3: CASSLASLRQNGTDTQYF
DNA: TGTGCCAGCAGCTTAGCGTCCCTCCGACAAAACGGAACAGATACGCAGTATTTT
D: -
J: TRBJ2-3
size: few
V: TRBV11-1

CDR3: CASSYAGTGVNTEAFF
DNA: TGTGCCAGCAGTTACGCCGGGACAGGGGTCAACACTGAAGCTTTCTTT
D: TRBD1
J: TRBJ1-1
size: -
V: TRBV27

CDR3: CASSRNLNYGYTF
DNA: TGTGCCAGCAGTCGGAACTTGAACTATGGCTACACCTTC
D: -
J: TRBJ1-2
size: few
V: TRBV6-1

CDR3: CASSVDPGGLGYGYTF
DNA: TGTGCCAGCAGCGTAGATCCTGGGGGGCTAGGCTATGGCTACACCTTC
D: -
J: TRBJ1-2
size: -
V: TRBV9

CDR3: CASSTPTSSLETQYF
DNA: TGTGCCAGCAGCACCCCGACTAGCTCCCTAGAGACCCAGTACTTC
D: -
J: TRBJ2-5
size: -
V: TRBV21-1

CDR3: CASSPSTGRQETQYF
DNA: TGCGCCAGCAGCCCCTCGACGGGGAGACAAGAGACCCAGTACTTC
D: -
J: TRBJ2-5
size: many
V: TRBV5-1

CDR3: CASSPRLALPAFF
DNA: TGTGCCAGCAGCCCCCGCCTAGCCCTGCCGGCCTTCTTC
D: -
J: TRBJ2-4
size: -
V: TRBV5-5

CDR3: CASSLYVAGGGETQYF
DNA: TGTGCCAGCAGTTTATACGTAGCGGGAGGGGGGGAGACCCAGTACTTC
D: TRBD2
J: TRBJ2-5
size: -
V: TRBV27

CDR3: CASSTDSYSNQPQHF
DNA: TGTGCCAGCAGTACTGACAGCTATAGCAATCAGCCCCAGCATTTT
D: -
J: TRBJ1-5
size: few
V: TRBV27

CDR3: CASRTGTDTQYF
DNA: TGTGCCAGCAGGACAGGCACAGATACGCAGTATTTT
D: -
J: TRBJ2-3
size: -
V: TRBV3-1

CDR3: CSAAGTPNTEAFF
DNA: TGCAGTGCGGCCGGGACCCCGAACACTGAAGCTTTCTTT
D: -
J: TRBJ1-1
size: few
V: TRBV20-1

CDR3: CASSQLAGADDEQYF
DNA: TGCGCCAGCAGCCAACTAGCGGGAGCAGACGACGAGCAGTACTTC
D: TRBD2
J: TRBJ2-7
size: -
V: TRBV4-1

CDR3: CASSLPGLGPSSYNSPLHF
DNA: TGTGCCAGCAGCTTACCCGGGCTCGGGCCGAGCTCCTATAATTCACCCCTCCACTTT
D: -
J: TRBJ1-6
size: -
V: TRBV7-3

CDR3: CASSVNRNTEAFF
DNA: TGTGCCAGCAGTGTAAACAGGAACACTGAAGCTTTCTTT
D: -
J: TRBJ1-1
size: few
V: TRBV12-3/TRBV12-4

CDR3: CASSKRGANYGYTF
DNA: TGTGCCAGCAGCAAACGGGGGGCCAACTATGGCTACACCTTC
D: -
J: TRBJ1-2
size: -
V: TRBV21-1

CDR3: CASSLGVDTLSTDTQYF
DNA: TGTGCCAGCAGCTTAGGTGTGGACACCCTGAGCACAGATACGCAGTATTTT
D: -
J: TRBJ2-3
size: -
V: TRBV7-9

CDR3: CSVTLAREQYF
DNA: TGCAGTGTTACCCTAGCTCGCGAGCAGTACTTC
D: -
J: TRBJ2-7
size: -
V: TRBV20-1

CDR3: CASSARFRVSYEQYF
DNA: TGTGCCAGCAGCGCCCGGTTTAGGGTCTCCTACGAGCAGTACTTC
D: -
J: TRBJ2-7
size: -
V: TRBV21-1

CDR3: CASSLTTGGAPTDTQYF
DNA: TGTGCCAGCAGCTTAACTACAGGGGGCGCCCCCACAGATACGCAGTATTTT
D: TRBD1
J: TRBJ2-3
size: few
V: TRBV7-3

CDR3: CASKNRDNYGYTF
DNA: TGTGCCAGCAAAAACCGGGACAACTATGGCTACACCTTC
D: -
J: TRBJ1-2
size: few
V: TRBV12-3/TRBV12-4

CDR3: CSARSNYYEQYF
DNA: TGCAGTGCTAGGTCCAACTACTACGAGCAGTACTTC
D: -
J: TRBJ2-7
size: -
V: TRBV20-1

CDR3: CATSRGLGARDSNQPQHF
DNA: TGTGCCACCAGCAGAGGGCTCGGGGCCAGGGACAGCAATCAGCCCCAGCATTTT
D: -
J: TRBJ1-5
size: many
V: TRBV15

CDR3: CASSLPSGRPYEQYF
DNA: TGTGCCAGCAGTCTTCCTAGCGGAAGACCCTACGAGCAGTACTTC
D: TRBD2
J: TRBJ2-7
size: -
V: TRBV13

CDR3: CASSFAGTGGPDAFF
DNA: TGTGCCAGCAGTTTCGCGGGCACCGGGGGCCCGGACGCTTTCTTT
D: -
J: TRBJ1-1
size: -
V: TRBV28

CDR3: CASSPKGGGYEQYF
DNA: TGTGCCAGCTCACCAAAGGGAGGAGGGTACGAGCAGTACTTC
D: -
J: TRBJ2-7
size: -
V: TRBV18

CDR3: CASSLADRSYEQYF
DNA: TGCGCCAGCAGCTTGGCGGACAGATCCTACGAGCAGTACTTC
D: -
J: TRBJ2-7
size: -
V: TRBV5-1